Listed here are 21 T cell receptor beta chains from one sample, sequenced in a study of OX40 agonist ivuxolimab in advanced cancers. Sequenced by immunoSEQ multiplex PCR; TCRdb stores in-frame clones only, minus some. The data contain around 70,000 clones, 85% of them singletons. Source: CD4+ or CD8+ T cells sorted from blood, taken in a trial of the OX40 agonist ivuxolimab. The source is an adult with an advanced solid tumor such as melanoma, head and neck, liver or kidney cancer.

The genes are TRBV13 and TRBJ2-1; 10 nucleotides line up with TRBD2. J was trimmed by 6 bases and V by 5 bases; bases with no gene match: 13. This CDR3 is built from 17 residues. CDR1 and CDR2 (germline): PRHDT, FYEKMQ (reference sequence). CDR3 coding DNA: TGTGCCAGCAGCCTAAGACGGGGGGTAGCGGGAGGCAATGAGCAGTTCTTC. It specifies CASSLRRGVAGGNEQFF. Based on the CDR3 plus reference TRBV13 and TRBJ2-1, the full variable domain is AAGVIQSPRHLIKEKRETATLKCYPIPRHDTVYWYQQGPGQDPQFLISFYEKMQSDKGSIPDRFSAQQFSDYHSELNMSSLELGDSALYFCASSLRRGVAGGNEQFFGPGTRLTVL.

The V call is TRBV9, the J call TRBJ2-5; the D call may be TRBD1 or TRBD2 (6 bases each). The CDR3 is 16 residues long. CDR1 is SGDLS, CDR2 YYNGEE, per germline. Trimming left V 7 bases short and J 1 base short, with 20 bases between. The CDR3: CASVGGAGAPQETQYF. The CDR3 DNA reads TGTGCCAGCGTGGGGGGAGCAGGGGCGCCCCAAGAGACCCAGTACTTC.

The chain carries TRBV13 and TRBJ1-1; D not certain. The CDR3 runs 17 residues. V lost 5 bases to trimming and J lost 0 bases, with 19 bases between them. The germline CDR1 and CDR2 sequences are PRHDT and FYEKMQ (reference sequence). The CDR3 loop reads CASSPSSYETMNTEAFF. The CDR3 DNA sequence: TGTGCCAGCAGCCCAAGCTCTTACGAGACGATGAACACTGAAGCTTTCTTT.

As for this clone: The same CDR3 arises from other DNA sequences in this sample as well. The chain recombines TRBV9 with TRBJ2-7, with 8 nucleotides matching TRBD1. The CDR3 length is 13 residues. The germline CDR1 and CDR2 sequences are SGDLS and YYNGEE. Losses at the gene ends were 3 bases for V and 2 bases for J; bases not matched to a gene: 1. CDR3 region: CASSAQGAYEQYF. CDR3 nucleotide sequence: TGTGCCAGCAGCGCACAGGGGGCCTACGAGCAGTACTTC.

The chain combines TRBV5-6 with TRBJ2-3; tentative D call: TRBD1 (5 bases). Looked up from germline, CDR1 is SGHDT and CDR2 is YYEEEE. This CDR3 is built from 13 residues. V lost 4 bases and J 7 bases, leaving 13 bases between the germline ends. The CDR3 protein is CASSAQGRYTQYF. CDR3 in DNA: TGTGCCAGCAGCGCCCAGGGTAGATATACGCAGTATTTT.

The chain recombines TRBV9 with TRBJ2-5; 10 bases are a match to TRBD2. Germline V gene lookup returns CDR1 SGDLS and CDR2 YYNGEE. The CDR3 consists of 16 residues. The V and J ends lost 5 bases and 2 bases, in that order; junction bases with no gene match: 9. CDR3 sequence (DNA): TGTGCCAGCAGTCCTGGACTAGCGGTGACACAAGAGACCCAGTACTTC. Amino acid sequence: CASSPGLAVTQETQYF.

The sample holds one count of this clone. This sequence joins TRBV7-9 and TRBJ2-5; 12 positions match TRBD2. This CDR3 region has 17 residues. From germline, CDR1 is SEHNR and CDR2 FQNEAQ (reference sequence). Trimming took 8 bases from V and 4 from J; bases not matched to a gene: 14. This CDR3 is CASDPTETSGSSETQYF. The CDR3 DNA reads as TGTGCCAGCGACCCGACAGAGACTAGCGGGAGTTCAGAGACCCAGTACTTC. The full variable domain, rest sourced from reference TRBV7-9 and TRBJ2-5, is DTGVSQNPRHKITKRGQNVTFRCDPISEHNRLYWYRQTLGQGPEFLTYFQNEAQLEKSRLLSDRFSAERPKGSFSTLEIQRTEQGDSAMYLCASDPTETSGSSETQYFGPGTRLLVL.

The rearrangement links TRBV11-2 to TRBJ2-7; D could derive from TRBD1 or TRBD2 (5 bases each). The CDR3 is 15 residues long. Per germline, CDR1 SGHAT and CDR2 FQNNGV. V lost 4 bases to trimming and J lost 0 bases, with 13 bases between them. The CDR3 protein is CASSSERDLSYEQYV. Written as DNA, the CDR3 is TGTGCCAGCAGCTCCGAGAGGGACCTCTCCTACGAGCAGTACGTC.

V and J are TRBV7-9 and TRBJ2-7; 9 bases line up with TRBD1. The CDR3 is made up of 17 amino acids. Losses at the gene ends were 4 bases for V and 6 bases for J; bases not matched to a gene: 16. The germline gives CDR1 SEHNR, CDR2 FQNEAQ (reference sequence). DNA for the CDR3: TGTGCCAGCAGCTCCCACAACGCCGGGACAGGGTGTTCCGAGCAGTACTTC. As protein: CASSSHNAGTGCSEQYF. Using reference TRBV7-9 and TRBJ2-7 for the parts outside the CDR3, the full variable domain is DTGVSQNPRHKITKRGQNVTFRCDPISEHNRLYWYRQTLGQGPEFLTYFQNEAQLEKSRLLSDRFSAERPKGSFSTLEIQRTEQGDSAMYLCASSSHNAGTGCSEQYFGPGTRLTVT.

This chain links TRBV5-1 with TRBJ1-1; D ambiguous. Germline assignment: CDR1 SGHRS and CDR2 YFSETQ. This CDR3 is 12 amino acids long. Trimming took off 5 bases at V and 5 bases at J, with 10 bases between the two ends. DNA of the CDR3: TGCGCCAGCAGTTGGGTCGGAACTGAAGCTTTCTTT. It is translated as CASSWVGTEAFF. Full variable domain (remainder filled in from reference TRBV5-1 and TRBJ1-1): KAGVTQTPRYLIKTRGQQVTLSCSPISGHRSVSWYQQTPGQGLQFLFEYFSETQRNKGNFPGRFSGRQFSNSRSEMNVSTLELGDSALYLCASSWVGTEAFFGQGTRLTVV.

This clone came up once. The chain recombines TRBV27 with TRBJ1-2; the match to TRBD1 covers 7 bases. There are 12 residues in the CDR3. CDR1 is MNHEY and CDR2 is SMNVEV in the germline V gene (reference sequence). The ends lost 4 bases at V and 7 bases at J; junction bases unmatched: 3. CDR3: CASSSGGGGYTF. Written as DNA, the CDR3 is TGTGCCAGCAGTTCAGGGGGAGGTGGCTACACCTTC.

The chain recombines TRBV21-1 with TRBJ2-2; the table's D call of TRBD2 was not tested on the DNA. TRBV21-1 is a pseudogene. CDR3 length: 13 amino acids. The DNA of the CDR3 is TGTGCCAGCATAAACCCGAGGACCGGGGAGCTGTTTTTT. The encoded protein is CASINPRTGELFF.

This CDR3 reads CASSQDFSRGNTGELFF. CDR3 sequence (DNA): TGCGCCAGCAGCCAGGATTTCTCCAGGGGGAACACCGGGGAGCTGTTTTTT. This chain uses TRBV4-3 with TRBJ2-2; a possible D gene is TRBD1 (6 bases). The CDR3 contains 17 residues. Trimming pared 3 bases from V and 1 base from J, leaving 15 bases between. The V gene's germline CDR1 is LGHNA and CDR2 YSLEER.

This clone was observed once. The V and J genes are TRBV5-6 and TRBJ1-5; D unclear. Germline V gene data show CDR1 as SGHDT and CDR2 as YYEEEE. The V and J ends lost 4 bases and 0 bases respectively, with 8 bases between them. The CDR3 runs to 14 residues. CDR3 sequence: CASSVGGSNQPQHF. For the CDR3, the DNA is TGTGCCAGCAGCGTGGGTGGTAGCAATCAGCCCCAGCATTTT.

The chain recombines TRBV7-9 with TRBJ1-1; D gene uncertain. V was pared by 1 base and J by 4 bases, with 13 bases between. The CDR3 totals 15 residues. In germline, CDR1 is SEHNR, CDR2 FQNEAQ (reference sequence). CDR3 residues: CASSLDGRQSTEAFF. The CDR3 coding sequence is TGTGCCAGCAGCTTAGATGGCAGGCAGAGCACTGAAGCTTTCTTT.

This chain uses TRBV27 with TRBJ1-1; a possible D gene is TRBD1 (6 bases). This CDR3 contains 18 residues. Germline V CDR1 and CDR2: MNHEY, SMNVEV (reference sequence). Trimming took off 4 bases at V and 1 base at J, with 22 bases between the two ends. CDR3 region: CASSYAGVVGIPNTEAFF. DNA of the CDR3: TGTGCCAGCAGTTATGCAGGGGTTGTTGGTATCCCGAACACTGAAGCTTTCTTT.

The chain has TRBV7-2 and TRBJ2-1, with 11 nucleotides matching TRBD2. The CDR3 is made up of 14 amino acids. Germline V CDR1 and CDR2: SGHTA, FQGNSA. V shed 7 bases, J shed 9 bases, and the junction held 8 bases outside the gene matches. CDR3 DNA: TGTGCCAGCAAAATCGGACTAGCGGGCAGTGAGCAGTTCTTC. This gives the protein CASKIGLAGSEQFF.

The rearrangement links TRBV7-2 to TRBJ1-5; D possibly corresponds to TRBD1 (5 bases). Trimming pared 1 base from V and 0 bases from J, leaving 16 bases between. The germline V gene encodes CDR1 SGHTA and CDR2 FQGNSA. The CDR3 sequence is 18 residues long. The CDR3 coding sequence is TGTGCCAGCAGCTTAGACGGAGGGACGGCTTATAGCAATCAGCCCCAGCATTTT. Translated: CASSLDGGTAYSNQPQHF.

The chain combines TRBV18 with TRBJ1-4, with 10 positions matching TRBD1. Per germline, CDR1 KGHSH and CDR2 LQKENI. The V gene end was trimmed by 1 base and the J gene end by 6 bases; junction bases not matched to a gene: 2. The length of the CDR3 is 15 residues. The DNA for the CDR3 is TGTGCCAGCTCACCACGTGGACAGGGGGATGAAAAACTGTTTTTT. Residues: CASSPRGQGDEKLFF.

This chain joins TRBV6-5 and TRBJ2-2; D gene unclear. V lost 0 bases to trimming and J lost 3 bases, with 5 bases between them. CDR1 and CDR2 (germline): MNHEY, SVGAGI. The CDR3 length is 14 residues. This chain's CDR3 is CASSYSWDTGELFF. In DNA form, the CDR3 reads TGTGCCAGCAGTTACTCCTGGGACACCGGGGAGCTGTTTTTT.

The DNA for the CDR3 is TGTGCCAGCAGTTCAAAGCGGGGGTGGGCTAGGGAGACCCAGTACTTC. It specifies CASSSKRGWARETQYF. The chain combines TRBV6-5 with TRBJ2-5; TRBD2 matches 8 bases. CDR3 length: 16 residues. V dropped 4 bases and J dropped 5; count of bases not matched to a gene: 12. CDR1 and CDR2 from the germline V gene are MNHEY and SVGAGI.